A single TCR beta chain is shown here with its context. Antigen: not known. This record belongs to a study of cytomegalovirus exposure and HLA in healthy donors. Study findings and constraints: Accurate prediction of HLA-A and HLA-B alleles (for most subjects) was reportedly achieved from TCR beta sequences.

The PCR contained 60 Vbeta and 13 Jbeta primers. Sequencing used immunoSEQ multiplex PCR; TCRdb keeps in-frame clones, though not all of them. The repertoire has over 250,000 clones, 86% of them found once; the top ten carry 3% to 4%. This clonotype was obtained from a man aged 40-50 years in good health and CMV-seropositive. The sample taken for sequencing was PBMCs.

This CDR3 is CASSPRSWTGHEQYF. DNA of the CDR3: TGTGCCAGCAGCCCGCGAAGCTGGACAGGGCACGAGCAGTACTTC. The chain recombines TRBV7-9 with TRBJ2-7; 8 bases match TRBD1. CDR1 is SEHNR and CDR2 is FQNEAQ in the germline V gene (reference sequence). The CDR3 is made up of 15 amino acids. J was trimmed by 5 bases and V by 5 bases; bases with no gene match: 11. Variable domain in full (rest from reference TRBV7-9 and TRBJ2-7): DTGVSQNPRHKITKRGQNVTFRCDPISEHNRLYWYRQTLGQGPEFLTYFQNEAQLEKSRLLSDRFSAERPKGSFSTLEIQRTEQGDSAMYLCASSPRSWTGHEQYFGPGTRLTVT.